The 17 T cell receptor beta chains in this list originate from one sample, sequenced in a study of T cell repertoires in cytomegalovirus infection. MiXCR, run by TCRdb on the reads, gives a single entry per CDR3 protein. The sample consists of a few hundred thousand distinct CDR3 sequences, roughly 15% of them appearing once. The sample was PBMCs. Every receptor here comes from a human donor in good health (CMV status not recorded). Some clones in this sample may be carry-over from other donors' samples.

The chain joins TRBV4-3 to TRBJ2-5; TRBD2 agrees at 14 bases. The CDR3 has 18 amino acids. Germline trimming cut 4 bases from V and 0 bases from J; bases unmatched to any gene: 7. Germline CDR1 and CDR2: LGHNA and YSLEER. The CDR3 here is CASSPGLAGALYQETQYF. In DNA, the CDR3 is TGCGCCAGCAGCCCGGGACTAGCGGGGGCCTTGTACCAAGAGACCCAGTACTTC.

This clonotype was observed a handful of times. Relative to the germline gene, one junction end is altered; a read error may explain this. This chain uses TRBV7-9 with TRBJ2-1; possible D gene TRBD2, 5 bases. CDR1 SEHNR and CDR2 FQNEAQ come from the germline V gene (reference sequence). This CDR3 has 12 residues. CDR3 sequence (DNA): TGTGCCAGCAGCTTAGCTTCGGGGAGTGAGGTCTTC. The encoded protein is CASSLASGSEVF. The complete variable domain, with remaining parts taken from reference TRBV7-9 and TRBJ2-1, reads DTGVSQNPRHKITKRGQNVTFRCDPISEHNRLYWYRQTLGQGPEFLTYFQNEAQLEKSRLLSDRFSAERPKGSFSTLEIQRTEQGDSAMYLCASSLASGSEVFGPGTRLTVL.

This clonotype was seen repeatedly, ten times or more. The chain carries TRBV11-3 and TRBJ2-7, with 9 nucleotides matching TRBD1. Germline loops: CDR1 SGHNT, CDR2 YENEEA. J was trimmed by 3 bases and V by 3 bases; bases with no gene match: 3. The CDR3 runs 14 residues. CDR3 coding DNA: TGTGCCAGCAGCTTTAGGACAGGGGACTACGAGCAGTACTTC. It yields the protein CASSFRTGDYEQYF.

The chain couples TRBV5-5 to TRBJ2-6; weak D call: TRBD2 (6 bases). The CDR3 totals 18 residues. CDR1 is SGHKS and CDR2 is YYEKEE in the germline V gene (reference sequence). Trimming cost V 3 bases and J 1 base, with 17 bases left between them. CDR3 sequence reads: CASSSGTPPDSGANVLTF. The CDR3, as DNA: TGTGCCAGCAGCTCCGGGACTCCCCCAGATTCTGGGGCCAACGTCCTGACTTTC.

The CDR3 loop reads CASSGSYFGEAFF. The CDR3 DNA sequence: TGTGCCAGCAGTGGGAGTTATTTCGGTGAAGCTTTCTTT. The chain uses TRBV12-3 or TRBV12-4 and TRBJ1-1; unclear D gene. The V end lost 5 bases, the J end lost 7 bases, and 14 bases lay between the germline ends. The CDR3 is made up of 13 amino acids.

This clonotype was counted ten times or more. The V call is TRBV7-3, the J call TRBJ2-3; D not certain. CDR3 length: 15 amino acids. Trimming stripped 3 bases from V and 2 bases from J, with 12 bases between. Germline V gives CDR1 SGHTA, CDR2 FQGTGA. The CDR3 DNA is TGTGCCAGCAGCTTGAGTTACCTAGACACAGATACGCAGTATTTT. Translating gives CASSLSYLDTDTQYF.

Ten or more counts support this clonotype. This chain links TRBV10-3 with TRBJ1-2; D perhaps matches TRBD1 (5 bases). The CDR3 loop spans 15 amino acids. With 3 bases removed from V and 3 bases from J, the gap between germline ends came to 14 bases. Germline V gene sequence: CDR1 ENHRY, CDR2 SYGVKD. The CDR3 loop reads CAISDYGGTYYGYTF. The CDR3 DNA sequence: TGTGCCATCAGTGATTACGGGGGGACCTACTATGGCTACACCTTC.

This clonotype has a count of ten or more. The V and J genes are TRBV7-2 and TRBJ1-6; TRBD1 might be the D (5 bases). Germline V gene lookup returns CDR1 SGHTA and CDR2 FQGNSA. With 5 bases removed from V and 9 bases from J, the gap between germline ends came to 17 bases. The CDR3 covers 15 residues. The CDR3 DNA is TGTGCCAGCAGCCCCGGGGTGGGGGATGCTTCACCCCTCCACTTT. As protein: CASSPGVGDASPLHF.

This clonotype came up a few times. The chain employs TRBV12-3 or TRBV12-4 and TRBJ2-1; TRBD2 aligns across 8 bases. This CDR3 spans 15 amino acids. The trim removed 6 bases at V and 4 bases at J, leaving 8 bases unmatched. The CDR3 DNA is TGTGCCAGCAGCCCCCCGGGACTAGGTTACAATGAGCAGTTCTTC. This gives the protein CASSPPGLGYNEQFF.

V and J are TRBV20-1 and TRBJ2-3; TRBD2 matches at 7 bases. V lost 5 bases and J lost 0; bases outside the gene matches: 5. Germline-derived CDR1 and CDR2 are DFQATT and SNEGSKA (reference sequence). CDR3 length equals 14 residues. The CDR3: CSAGIAGSTDTQYF. The CDR3 DNA reads TGCAGTGCTGGAATAGCGGGTAGCACAGATACGCAGTATTTT.

There are many counts of this clonotype. The V gene is TRBV7-2, the J gene TRBJ2-1; D gene ambiguous. Germline CDR1 and CDR2: SGHTA and FQGNSA. The CDR3 totals 14 residues. Trimming left V 3 bases short and J 9 bases short, with 15 bases between. This CDR3 reads CASSFSGSLGEQFF. CDR3 DNA sequence: TGTGCCAGCAGCTTTAGTGGGTCTTTAGGTGAGCAGTTCTTC. Filled out from reference TRBV7-2 and TRBJ2-1, the complete variable domain reads GAGVSQSPSNKVTEKGKDVELRCDPISGHTALYWYRQSLGQGLEFLIYFQGNSAPDKSGLPSDRFSAERTGGSVSTLTIQRTQQEDSAVYLCASSFSGSLGEQFFGPGTRLTVL.

The rearrangement uses TRBV29-1 and TRBJ1-2; TRBD1 matches at 7 bases. With 4 bases clipped from V and 6 bases from J, the junction kept 8 bases outside the gene matches. Germline values: CDR1 SQVTM, CDR2 ANQGSEA. The CDR3 totals 13 residues. The CDR3 here is CSVGFAQGDGYTF. The CDR3 nucleotides are TGCAGCGTTGGATTTGCTCAGGGGGATGGCTACACCTTC.

Remarks on this clonotype: A much larger clone differs by one base, so this may be a read error. The genes are TRBV4-1 and TRBJ1-2, with 8 bases matching TRBD1. The CDR3 consists of 13 residues. CDR1 is MGHRA, CDR2 YSYEKL, per germline. CDR3 sequence (DNA): TGCACCAGCAGCCAAGATGCCCAGGGGGCGCGCACCTTC. It codes for CTSSQDAQGARTF.

This clonotype was seen many times. V usage is TRBV7-2 and J usage is TRBJ1-6, with D perhaps matching TRBD1 (6 bases). There are 15 residues in the CDR3. The germline V gene encodes CDR1 SGHTA and CDR2 FQGNSA. Trimming cost V 5 bases and J 5 bases, with 13 bases left between them. The CDR3 region is CASSRGTTNNSPLHF. As DNA, the CDR3 is TGTGCCAGCAGCCGCGGGACAACGAATAATTCACCCCTCCACTTT.

The chain is built from TRBV7-2 and TRBJ2-3; 8 bases are a match to TRBD1. The CDR3 length is 17 residues. Germline lookup yields CDR1 SGHTA and CDR2 FQGNSA. Trimming cost V 0 bases and J 3 bases; bases outside gene matches: 8. The CDR3 sequence: CASSLAAGGFRTDTQYF. Written as DNA, the CDR3 is TGTGCCAGCAGCTTAGCGGCAGGGGGCTTTCGGACAGATACGCAGTATTTT.

The chain recombines TRBV9 with TRBJ1-5, with D unresolved. Germline CDR1 SGDLS, CDR2 YYNGEE. The CDR3 totals 13 residues. V was trimmed by 7 bases and J by 4 bases, leaving 12 bases between them. The CDR3 nucleotides read TGTGCCAGCGGTTCAACTACAAATCAGCCCCAGCATTTT. Encoded protein: CASGSTTNQPQHF. Together with reference TRBV9 and TRBJ1-5, the CDR3 gives the full variable domain: DSGVTQTPKHLITATGQRVTLRCSPRSGDLSVYWYQQSLDQGLQFLIQYYNGEERAKGNILERFSAQQFPDLHSELNLSSLELGDSALYFCASGSTTNQPQHFGDGTRLSIL.

The J gene is TRBJ1-1, the V gene TRBV6-1; D gene uncertain. Germline V gives CDR1 MNHNS, CDR2 SASEGT. CDR3 size: 12 residues. The V gene lost 6 bases and the J gene lost 1 base, with 6 bases spanning the gap. Written as DNA, the CDR3 is TGTGCCAGCAGAAACAGGAACACTGAAGCTTTCTTT. Protein product: CASRNRNTEAFF.